This T cell receptor beta chain stems from a study of blood T cell repertoires in COVID-19. The table came from immunoSEQ multiplex PCR; TCRdb's copy has only in-frame clones and leaves some out. The data hold some 340,000 clones, with 83% observed a single time. Germline V lookup: CDR1 SGHRS, CDR2 YFSETQ. This CDR3 region has 18 residues. Trimming cost V 3 bases and J 7 bases; bases outside gene matches: 16. Input material: PBMCs or T cells enriched from blood (not recorded which). J is TRBJ1-4 and V is TRBV5-1, with 9 bases aligning to TRBD1. This sequence originates from a woman between 50 and 59 years old who had recovered from COVID-19. CDR3 loop: CASSSRPGTGMIGEKLFF. The CDR3 DNA sequence: TGCGCCAGCAGCTCACGTCCCGGGACAGGGATGATTGGTGAAAAACTGTTTTTT. Drawing the rest from reference TRBV5-1 and TRBJ1-4, the complete variable domain is KAGVTQTPRYLIKTRGQQVTLSCSPISGHRSVSWYQQTPGQGLQFLFEYFSETQRNKGNFPGRFSGRQFSNSRSEMNVSTLELGDSALYLCASSSRPGTGMIGEKLFFGSGTQLSVL.